This T cell receptor beta chain was recovered during a study of molecular identifiers for immune sequencing clone quantification. Across the study: Naive CD8 cell RNA, from roughly 20,000 or 100,000 cells, was split five ways in replicates, with four sequenced. Study-level results: Beyond 20 RNA copies, clones held over 98% of effector molecules, compared with under 1% in naive cells.

Every naive CD8 library was made from between roughly 19,000 and 1,000,000 sorted cells with 10%, 30% or 50% RNA. Generation of bulk TCR libraries relied on previously described methods and listed TCR primers. TCRdb re-called the PCR reads through MiXCR, storing one row per CDR3 protein. This table holds around 40,000 distinct CDR3 sequences, 15% to 20% found once. The CDR3 is 13 amino acids. Germline V gives CDR1 MDHEN, CDR2 SYDVKM. As for this clonotype: Its antigen is still unknown. A much larger clone is a single base away; this may be a read error.

This clonotype originated in a human donor in good health. Some libraries in this study had Jurkat cell RNA spiked in. Sequenced: naive CD8+ T cells from blood, with Jurkat cell RNA spiked in. Regarding subset: FACS-sorted CD8+CD4-CCR7+CD45RA+ naive T cells. The chain is built from TRBV28 and TRBJ2-5, with a possible D match to TRBD1 (5 bases). The CDR3 region is CASSWTLQETRYF. The CDR3 DNA is TGTGCCAGCAGTTGGACACTTCAAGAGACCCGGTACTTC. Full variable domain (remainder filled in from reference TRBV28 and TRBJ2-5): DVKVTQSSRYLVKRTGEKVFLECVQDMDHENMFWYRQDPGLGLRLIYFSYDVKMKEKGDIPEGYSVSREKKERFSLILESASTNQTSMYLCASSWTLQETRYFGPGTRLLVL.